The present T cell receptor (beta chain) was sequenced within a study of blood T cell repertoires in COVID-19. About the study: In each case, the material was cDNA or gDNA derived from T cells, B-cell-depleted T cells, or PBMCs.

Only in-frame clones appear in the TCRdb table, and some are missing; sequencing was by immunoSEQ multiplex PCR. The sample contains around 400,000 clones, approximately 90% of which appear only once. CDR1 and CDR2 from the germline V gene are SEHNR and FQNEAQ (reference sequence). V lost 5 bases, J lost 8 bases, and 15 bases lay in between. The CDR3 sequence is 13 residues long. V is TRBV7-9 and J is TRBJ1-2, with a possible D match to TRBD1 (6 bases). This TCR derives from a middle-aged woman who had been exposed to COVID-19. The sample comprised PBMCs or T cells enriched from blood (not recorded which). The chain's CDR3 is CASSPDQGRGYTF. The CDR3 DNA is TGTGCCAGCAGCCCAGATCAGGGGCGAGGCTACACCTTC.